This section outlines one T cell receptor beta chain sequence together with its context. Its cognate antigen is unknown. This record belongs to a study of beta chain features in type 1 diabetes. Overall study results and limits: Moderate yet significant TCRB CDR3 shortening was seen in Type 1 diabetes patients in all four CD4+ subsets. Because the template was cDNA, high-expressing cells might be over-represented.

The sequenced template was cDNA made from the entire isolated RNA. Here immunoSEQ multiplex PCR was the method, and the copy in TCRdb shows in-frame clones only, minus some. The data contain around 180,000 clones, less than 10% of them singletons. The germline V gene has CDR1 MNHNY and CDR2 SVGAGI (reference sequence). This CDR3 spans 15 amino acids. After removal of 5 bases from V and 6 bases from J, the junction contained 7 bases not matched to a gene. The chain employs TRBV6-6 and TRBJ1-6; TRBD1 aligns across 7 bases. The sequenced sample was central memory CD4+ T cells from blood. The TCR sequence derives from a man between 18 and 35 years old with type 1 diabetes. The CDR3 DNA is TGTGCCAGCAGTCCTCGAGACAGGGCTAATTCACCCCTCCACTTT. Its translation: CASSPRDRANSPLHF.